Presented here are 10 T cell receptor beta chains from one specimen sequenced in a study of blood T cell repertoires in COVID-19. Data came from immunoSEQ multiplex PCR; TCRdb stores just in-frame clones and leaves some out. In the table there are 150,000 or so clones, 75% to 90% of which are singletons. The sample consisted of PBMCs or T cells enriched from blood (not recorded which). All receptors derive from a man between 70 and 80 years old who had been exposed to COVID-19.

The chain combines TRBV6-5 with TRBJ1-4; 8 bases fit TRBD1. This CDR3 comprises 14 residues. V lost 8 bases to trimming and J lost 6 bases; unmatched junction nucleotides: 8. The germline gives CDR1 MNHEY, CDR2 SVGAGI. The CDR3 loop reads CASLPQGEDEKLFF. CDR3 nucleotide sequence: TGTGCCAGCCTCCCACAGGGGGAGGATGAAAAACTGTTTTTT.

The CDR3 sequence: CASSPSGVGRYEQYF. Written as DNA, the CDR3 is TGTGCCAGCAGCCCTAGCGGGGTGGGCCGCTACGAGCAGTACTTC. This chain uses TRBV28 with TRBJ2-7; 9 bases line up with TRBD2. CDR3 size: 15 residues. From germline, CDR1 is MDHEN and CDR2 SYDVKM. The J segment lost 3 bases and the V segment lost 6 bases, leaving 9 bases of the junction unmatched. The full variable domain, its missing parts supplied by reference TRBV28 and TRBJ2-7, is DVKVTQSSRYLVKRTGEKVFLECVQDMDHENMFWYRQDPGLGLRLIYFSYDVKMKEKGDIPEGYSVSREKKERFSLILESASTNQTSMYLCASSPSGVGRYEQYFGPGTRLTVT.

The chain uses TRBV6-5 and TRBJ2-5; 12 bases are a match to TRBD2. Germline V gives CDR1 MNHEY, CDR2 SVGAGI. CDR3 size: 15 residues. The junction had 3 bases not matched to a gene; V was cut back by 4 bases and J by 3 bases. CDR3 nucleotides: TGTGCCAGCAGTTCCTGGACTAGCGGGAAAGAGACCCAGTACTTC. This encodes CASSSWTSGKETQYF.

J is TRBJ2-3 and V is TRBV18; D unresolved. The V and J ends lost 0 bases and 5 bases respectively, with 6 bases between them. This CDR3 region has 13 residues. Per the germline V gene, CDR1 is KGHSH and CDR2 is LQKENI. The CDR3, as DNA: TGTGCCAGCTCACCACCGGCACAAGATACGCAGTATTTT. This codes for CASSPPAQDTQYF.

This chain uses TRBV19 with TRBJ1-6; TRBD1 matches 7 bases. The V and J ends lost 6 bases and 8 bases, in that order; junction bases with no gene match: 7. The CDR3 contains 14 residues. The germline gives CDR1 LNHDA, CDR2 SQIVND (reference sequence). CDR3 region: CASRPRDSYSPLHF. DNA of the CDR3: TGTGCCAGTAGACCACGGGACAGTTATTCACCCCTCCACTTT.

The V and J genes are TRBV14 and TRBJ2-7; 10 nucleotides line up with TRBD1. CDR1 and CDR2 from the germline V gene are SGHDN and FVKESK. With V trimmed by 5 bases and J by 4 bases, 5 bases remained unmatched. The CDR3 loop spans 14 amino acids. The CDR3 nucleotides read TGTGCCAGCAGCTCCTCGGACAGGGGGTACGAGCAGTACTTC. This encodes CASSSSDRGYEQYF.

V is TRBV9 and J is TRBJ1-3, with TRBD1 identical over 7 bases. The CDR3 consists of 14 residues. Looked up from germline, CDR1 is SGDLS and CDR2 is YYNGEE. The ends lost 4 bases at V and 4 bases at J; junction bases unmatched: 5. CDR3 DNA: TGTGCCAGCAGCTCAACAGGGGCAGGAAACACCATATATTTT. Translation: CASSSTGAGNTIYF.

V usage is TRBV28 and J usage is TRBJ1-6; D might be TRBD1 (5 bases). This CDR3 contains 14 residues. Germline V gene data show CDR1 as MDHEN and CDR2 as SYDVKM. V was clipped by 7 bases and J by 4 bases, with 11 bases between them. The CDR3 DNA is TGTGCCAGCATGACGAGGACATATAATTCACCCCTCCACTTT. Amino acid sequence: CASMTRTYNSPLHF.

The J gene is TRBJ1-2, the V gene TRBV7-8; D gene ambiguous. This CDR3 has 13 amino acids. Germline CDR1 is SGHVS and CDR2 is FQNEAQ. Trimming shortened V by 1 base and J by 6 bases, and 9 bases separated the two germline ends. CDR3 sequence (DNA): TGTGCCAGCAGCTTAGGGGTAGCAGATGGCTACACCTTC. Translation: CASSLGVADGYTF.

This chain uses TRBV9 with TRBJ2-1; TRBD2 is a possible D gene (6 bases). This CDR3 has 16 residues. V lost 5 bases to trimming and J lost 0 bases, with 15 bases between them. Germline lookup yields CDR1 SGDLS and CDR2 YYNGEE. CDR3 region: CASSPPSGSSYNEQFF. The CDR3 coding sequence is TGTGCCAGCAGTCCCCCTTCCGGGAGCTCCTACAATGAGCAGTTCTTC.